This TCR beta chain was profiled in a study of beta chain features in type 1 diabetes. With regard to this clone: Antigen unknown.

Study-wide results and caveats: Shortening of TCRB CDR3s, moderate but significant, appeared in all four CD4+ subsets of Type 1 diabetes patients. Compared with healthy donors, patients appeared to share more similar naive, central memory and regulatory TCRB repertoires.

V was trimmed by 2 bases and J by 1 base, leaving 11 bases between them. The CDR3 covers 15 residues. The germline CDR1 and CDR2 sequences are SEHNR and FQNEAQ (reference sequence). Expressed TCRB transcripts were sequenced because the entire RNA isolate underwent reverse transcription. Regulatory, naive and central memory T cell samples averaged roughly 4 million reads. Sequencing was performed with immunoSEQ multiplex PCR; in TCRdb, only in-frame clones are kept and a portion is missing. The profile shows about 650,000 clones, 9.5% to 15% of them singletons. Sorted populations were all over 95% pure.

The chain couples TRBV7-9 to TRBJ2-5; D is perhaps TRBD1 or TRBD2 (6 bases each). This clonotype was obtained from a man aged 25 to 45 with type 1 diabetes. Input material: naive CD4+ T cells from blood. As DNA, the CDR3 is TGTGCCAGCAGCTTATACGGGGGCCTCCAAGAGACCCAGTACTTC. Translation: CASSLYGGLQETQYF. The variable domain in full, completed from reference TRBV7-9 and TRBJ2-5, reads DTGVSQNPRHKITKRGQNVTFRCDPISEHNRLYWYRQTLGQGPEFLTYFQNEAQLEKSRLLSDRFSAERPKGSFSTLEIQRTEQGDSAMYLCASSLYGGLQETQYFGPGTRLLVL.